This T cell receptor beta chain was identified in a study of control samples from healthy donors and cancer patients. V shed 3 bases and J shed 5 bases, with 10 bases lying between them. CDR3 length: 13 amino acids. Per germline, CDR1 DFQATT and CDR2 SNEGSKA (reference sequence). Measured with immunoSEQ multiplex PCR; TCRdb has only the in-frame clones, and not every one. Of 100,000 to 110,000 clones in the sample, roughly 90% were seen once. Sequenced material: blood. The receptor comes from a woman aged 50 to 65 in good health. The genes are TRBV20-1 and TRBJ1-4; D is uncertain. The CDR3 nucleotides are TGCAGTGCTAGTCCCCACGGGAATGAAAAACTGTTTTTT. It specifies CSASPHGNEKLFF.